This T cell receptor (beta chain) was retrieved from a study of cytomegalovirus exposure and HLA in healthy donors. Comments on this clone: Its specificity is unknown.

Per the germline V gene, CDR1 is SGHRS and CDR2 is YFSETQ. CDR3 length equals 15 residues. The ends lost 4 bases at V and 4 bases at J; junction bases unmatched: 5. Notes on the study in general: Altogether, 164 TCR beta chains were recorded as cytomegalovirus-associated. Within an earlier analysis, most TCR beta V segments proved productive either about 90% or about 30% of the time.

Healthy bone marrow donors made up the cohort. It was with 60 Vbeta and 13 Jbeta primers that the PCR ran. Repertoires were generated with immunoSEQ multiplex PCR, while TCRdb's copy carries only in-frame clones and drops some. The top ten clones hold 2.5% to 3.5% of a sample with roughly 130,000 clones, 80% to 90% of them seen once. The sequence was collected from a woman aged 18-29 years in good health and CMV-seropositive. This chain connects TRBV5-1 to TRBJ2-3, with TRBD2 matching over 11 bases. Material: PBMCs. DNA for the CDR3: TGCGCCAGCAGCCTTAGCGGGGGGGCCCCAGATACGCAGTATTTT. As protein: CASSLSGGAPDTQYF.